Listed below are T cell receptor beta chains from one sample, sequenced in a study of T cells after yellow fever vaccination. Each CDR3 protein is one row after TCRdb ran MiXCR on the 5' RACE reads. Of under 350,000 distinct CDR3 sequences in the sample, roughly 4% were seen once. The sequencing used PBMCs, collected 5 days after the yellow fever booster vaccination. The receptors were gathered from a man aged 18 to 35 who received the YFV17D yellow fever vaccine. Each CDR3 is given with its conserved first and last residue. A D gene is named only where the DNA matches it firmly. Size tells how often a clone was seen (once, few, many) or the class of an expanded clone, and some rows leave it out.

CDR3aa: CASSKRATDTQYF; CDR3nt: TGTGCCAGCAGCAAAAGGGCCACAGATACGCAGTATTTT; d_gene: -; abundance: few; j_gene: TRBJ2-3; v_gene: TRBV7-6
CDR3aa: CASSLQGTGELFF; CDR3nt: TGCGCCAGCAGCTTACAGGGGACCGGGGAGCTGTTTTTT; d_gene: TRBD1; abundance: many; j_gene: TRBJ2-2; v_gene: TRBV5-1
CDR3aa: CASSRQTFPTNTEAFF; CDR3nt: TGCGCCAGCAGCAGACAGACCTTTCCTACGAACACTGAAGCTTTCTTT; d_gene: -; abundance: many; j_gene: TRBJ1-1; v_gene: TRBV4-1
CDR3aa: CASSWVPSGGTDTQYF; CDR3nt: TGTGCCAGCAGCTGGGTCCCTAGCGGGGGCACAGATACGCAGTATTTT; d_gene: TRBD2; abundance: few; j_gene: TRBJ2-3; v_gene: TRBV5-4
CDR3aa: CASTSGQGTYNEQFF; CDR3nt: TGTGCCAGCACCTCGGGACAGGGGACCTACAATGAGCAGTTCTTC; d_gene: TRBD1; abundance: -; j_gene: TRBJ2-1; v_gene: TRBV7-6
CDR3aa: CAISGATSGVYNEQFF; CDR3nt: TGTGCCATCAGTGGGGCGACTAGCGGGGTCTACAATGAGCAGTTCTTC; d_gene: TRBD2; abundance: few; j_gene: TRBJ2-1; v_gene: TRBV10-3
CDR3aa: CASNSNYGYTF; CDR3nt: TGTGCCAGCAACTCAAACTATGGCTACACCTTC; d_gene: -; abundance: few; j_gene: TRBJ1-2; v_gene: TRBV25-1
CDR3aa: CASSRGQTFTEAFF; CDR3nt: TGTGCCAGCAGTCGGGGACAGACTTTCACTGAAGCTTTCTTT; d_gene: TRBD1; abundance: few; j_gene: TRBJ1-1; v_gene: TRBV12-3/TRBV12-4
CDR3aa: CASSLGGPRGQPQHF; CDR3nt: TGTGCCAGCAGCTTAGGGGGCCCGCGAGGCCAGCCCCAGCATTTT; d_gene: -; abundance: few; j_gene: TRBJ1-5; v_gene: TRBV7-2
CDR3aa: CASSFRPRSHGYTF; CDR3nt: TGTGCCAGCAGTTTCAGGCCACGATCGCATGGCTACACCTTC; d_gene: -; abundance: -; j_gene: TRBJ1-2; v_gene: TRBV6-5
CDR3aa: CASSLSGFKYEQYF; CDR3nt: TGTGCCAGCAGCTTATCGGGGTTTAAGTACGAGCAGTACTTC; d_gene: -; abundance: many; j_gene: TRBJ2-7; v_gene: TRBV11-1
CDR3aa: CASSNSGGSTGELFF; CDR3nt: TGTGCCAGCAGTAATAGCGGGGGAAGCACCGGGGAGCTGTTTTTT; d_gene: TRBD2; abundance: few; j_gene: TRBJ2-2; v_gene: TRBV6-5
CDR3aa: CASSHGRELANYGYTF; CDR3nt: TGTGCCAGCAGCCACGGCCGGGAACTAGCTAACTATGGCTACACCTTC; d_gene: -; abundance: few; j_gene: TRBJ1-2; v_gene: TRBV5-4
CDR3aa: CASSLVNDEQYF; CDR3nt: TGCGCCAGCAGCTTGGTGAACGACGAGCAGTACTTC; d_gene: -; abundance: -; j_gene: TRBJ2-7; v_gene: TRBV5-1
CDR3aa: CASSRNPQEDTEAFF; CDR3nt: TGCGCCAGCAGCCGTAATCCACAGGAAGACACTGAAGCTTTCTTT; d_gene: -; abundance: few; j_gene: TRBJ1-1; v_gene: TRBV5-1
CDR3aa: CSARTGSIAQDTQYF; CDR3nt: TGCAGTGCTAGGACAGGGTCAATAGCACAAGATACGCAGTATTTT; d_gene: TRBD1; abundance: -; j_gene: TRBJ2-3; v_gene: TRBV20-1
CDR3aa: CASSARDEIPVAFF; CDR3nt: TGTGCCAGCAGCGCCAGGGACGAGATTCCGGTAGCTTTCTTT; d_gene: -; abundance: few; j_gene: TRBJ1-1; v_gene: TRBV9
CDR3aa: CASSLQGEINEQFF; CDR3nt: TGCGCCAGCAGCTTACAGGGGGAAATCAATGAGCAGTTCTTC; d_gene: TRBD1; abundance: few; j_gene: TRBJ2-1; v_gene: TRBV5-1
CDR3aa: CASSSTGGGTDTQYF; CDR3nt: TGTGCCAGCAGTTCGACAGGGGGCGGAACAGATACGCAGTATTTT; d_gene: TRBD1; abundance: many; j_gene: TRBJ2-3; v_gene: TRBV12-3/TRBV12-4
CDR3aa: CSATNGDMDTRHYGYTF; CDR3nt: TGCAGTGCCACGAACGGAGATATGGATACACGACACTATGGCTACACCTTC; d_gene: -; abundance: many; j_gene: TRBJ1-2; v_gene: TRBV20-1
CDR3aa: CASSPTGNMNTEAFF; CDR3nt: TGTGCCAGCAGCCCGACAGGGAACATGAACACTGAAGCTTTCTTT; d_gene: TRBD1; abundance: -; j_gene: TRBJ1-1; v_gene: TRBV7-6
CDR3aa: CASSQDPVEYYEQFF; CDR3nt: TGCGCCAGCAGCCAAGATCCTGTAGAATACTATGAGCAGTTCTTC; d_gene: -; abundance: -; j_gene: TRBJ2-1; v_gene: TRBV4-3
CDR3aa: CASSLEGLGEKLFF; CDR3nt: TGCGCCAGCAGCTTGGAGGGACTAGGGGAAAAACTGTTTTTT; d_gene: -; abundance: -; j_gene: TRBJ1-4; v_gene: TRBV5-1
CDR3aa: CASSSRAGASGELFF; CDR3nt: TGTGCCAGCAGCTCGAGAGCGGGGGCATCCGGGGAGCTGTTTTTT; d_gene: TRBD2; abundance: few; j_gene: TRBJ2-2; v_gene: TRBV11-2
CDR3aa: CAISEDRESQPQHF; CDR3nt: TGTGCCATCAGTGAGGACAGGGAGAGTCAGCCCCAGCATTTT; d_gene: TRBD1; abundance: many; j_gene: TRBJ1-5; v_gene: TRBV10-3
CDR3aa: CASEGRGADTQYF; CDR3nt: TGTGCCAGTGAGGGGCGGGGGGCAGATACGCAGTATTTT; d_gene: TRBD2; abundance: few; j_gene: TRBJ2-3; v_gene: TRBV4-2
CDR3aa: CASSQERQFFGNQPQHF; CDR3nt: -; d_gene: -; abundance: -; j_gene: TRBJ1-5; v_gene: TRBV4-3
CDR3aa: CASTGSETQYF; CDR3nt: TGTGCCAGCACGGGGAGCGAGACCCAGTACTTC; d_gene: -; abundance: few; j_gene: TRBJ2-5; v_gene: TRBV12-3/TRBV12-4
CDR3aa: CASRTIRDRGTPLHF; CDR3nt: TGTGCCAGCAGGACTATCCGGGACAGGGGTACACCCCTCCACTTT; d_gene: TRBD1; abundance: many; j_gene: TRBJ1-6; v_gene: TRBV7-2
CDR3aa: CASSLRGFTDTQYF; CDR3nt: TGTGCCAGCAGTCTTAGGGGGTTCACAGATACGCAGTATTTT; d_gene: -; abundance: many; j_gene: TRBJ2-3; v_gene: TRBV3-1
CDR3aa: CASSLSQTGSGGYTF; CDR3nt: TGTGCCAGCAGTCTATCCCAGACTGGATCTGGCGGCTACACCTTC; d_gene: -; abundance: -; j_gene: TRBJ1-2; v_gene: TRBV6-5
CDR3aa: CASSTSGENTGELFF; CDR3nt: TGCGCCAGCAGTACTAGCGGAGAGAACACCGGGGAGCTGTTTTTT; d_gene: TRBD2; abundance: -; j_gene: TRBJ2-2; v_gene: TRBV10-1
CDR3aa: CASSQDRLNSYNEQFF; CDR3nt: TGCGCCAGCAGCCAAGATAGACTGAACTCCTACAATGAGCAGTTCTTC; d_gene: -; abundance: many; j_gene: TRBJ2-1; v_gene: TRBV4-3
CDR3aa: CASSLVGAGGSTDTQYF; CDR3nt: TGTGCCAGCAGCTTAGTCGGAGCGGGGGGGAGCACAGATACGCAGTATTTT; d_gene: TRBD2; abundance: many; j_gene: TRBJ2-3; v_gene: TRBV7-3
CDR3aa: CASSYPADEQFF; CDR3nt: TGTGCCAGCAGTTACCCGGCGGATGAGCAGTTCTTC; d_gene: -; abundance: few; j_gene: TRBJ2-1; v_gene: TRBV6-2/TRBV6-3
CDR3aa: CASTKDHAALKAGSNQPQHF; CDR3nt: TGTGCCAGCACCAAAGATCACGCGGCTCTAAAGGCGGGCAGCAATCAGCCCCAGCATTTT; d_gene: -; abundance: many; j_gene: TRBJ1-5; v_gene: TRBV6-2/TRBV6-3
CDR3aa: CASSLGPRSQETQYF; CDR3nt: TGTGCCAGCAGTCTTGGTCCTCGCTCCCAAGAGACCCAGTACTTC; d_gene: -; abundance: -; j_gene: TRBJ2-5; v_gene: TRBV12-3/TRBV12-4